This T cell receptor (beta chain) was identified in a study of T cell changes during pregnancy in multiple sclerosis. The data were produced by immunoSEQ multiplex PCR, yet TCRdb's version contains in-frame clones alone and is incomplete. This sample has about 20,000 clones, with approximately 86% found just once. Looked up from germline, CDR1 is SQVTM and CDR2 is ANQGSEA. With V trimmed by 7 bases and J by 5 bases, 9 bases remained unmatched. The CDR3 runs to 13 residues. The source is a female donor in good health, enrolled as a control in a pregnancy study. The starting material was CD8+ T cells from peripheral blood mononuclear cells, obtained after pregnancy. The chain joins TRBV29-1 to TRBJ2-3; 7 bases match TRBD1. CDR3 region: CSAETGYLDTQYF. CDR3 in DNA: TGCAGCGCTGAGACAGGGTATTTAGATACGCAGTATTTT.